Following are 8 T cell receptor beta chains from one sample sequenced in a study of shared clonotypes between healthy human individuals. Profiling relied on immunoSEQ multiplex PCR, and the TCRdb table lists in-frame clones only, not all of them. This table has a few million clones, around 90% appearing once. The sequenced material came from naive CD4+ T cells sorted from blood. As to subset: CD45RA+ positively selected. These receptors all stem from a man aged 18 to 30 in good health.

This chain uses TRBV20-1 with TRBJ1-2; D is undetermined. CDR3 length equals 10 residues. Germline V lookup: CDR1 DFQATT, CDR2 SNEGSKA (reference sequence). Trimming removed 4 bases from V and 3 bases from J, with 3 bases in between. The CDR3 DNA sequence: TGCAGTGCTACCTACTATGGCTACACCTTC. Translated: CSATYYGYTF.

Concerning this clone: Other DNA sequences of this sample code for an identical CDR3. The genes are TRBV5-1 and TRBJ2-3; 8 bases fit TRBD2. Looked up from germline, CDR1 is SGHRS and CDR2 is YFSETQ. Losses at the gene ends were 1 base for V and 3 bases for J; bases not matched to a gene: 1. This CDR3 spans 14 amino acids. DNA of the CDR3: TGCGCCAGCAGCTTGAGCGGGGGAACAGATACGCAGTATTTT. Translation: CASSLSGGTDTQYF.

The chain employs TRBV5-4 and TRBJ2-7; 14 nucleotides line up with TRBD2. Trimming at V came to 0 bases and at J to 3 bases, leaving 5 bases not matched to a gene. Germline V gene sequence: CDR1 SGHNT, CDR2 YYREEE (reference sequence). The length of the CDR3 is 17 residues. Written as DNA, the CDR3 is TGTGCCAGCAGCTTGGCCGGACTAGCGGGGGGAAACTACGAGCAGTACTTC. Encoded protein: CASSLAGLAGGNYEQYF.

Turning to this clone: Other DNA sequences in the sample encode the same CDR3. The gene calls are TRBV19 and TRBJ2-3; tentatively, D is TRBD2 (7 bases). This CDR3 comprises 14 residues. Germline V CDR1 and CDR2: LNHDA, SQIVND (reference sequence). The germline V and J ends were trimmed by 3 bases and 6 bases, with 13 bases remaining between them. The CDR3 reads CASSMGGAADTQYF. Here the CDR3 DNA reads TGTGCCAGTAGTATGGGGGGGGCGGCGGATACGCAGTATTTT.

This clone was recorded a few times. The CDR3: CAISGEVTNQPQHF. CDR3 in DNA: TGTGCCATCAGTGGTGAGGTTACCAATCAGCCCCAGCATTTT. V gene TRBV10-3 combines with J gene TRBJ1-5; D unclear. In germline, CDR1 is ENHRY, CDR2 SYGVKD. The CDR3 has 14 amino acids. Trimming stripped 4 bases from V and 3 bases from J, with 10 bases between.

The J gene is TRBJ1-5, the V gene TRBV18; D remains ambiguous. Trimming removed 3 bases from V and 1 base from J, with 7 bases in between. Germline CDR1 is KGHSH and CDR2 is LQKENI. The CDR3 runs 14 residues. DNA of the CDR3: TGTGCCAGCTCACCGTGGGAAAGCAATCAGCCCCAGCATTTT. The encoded protein is CASSPWESNQPQHF.

The chain recombines TRBV6-5 with TRBJ1-6; 9 nucleotides align to TRBD1. The trim removed 6 bases at V and 10 bases at J, leaving 7 bases unmatched. CDR3 length: 14 amino acids. CDR1 and CDR2 from the germline V gene are MNHEY and SVGAGI. Here the CDR3 DNA reads TGTGCCAGCAGAAGGGGACAGGGAGGCTCACCCCTCCACTTT. It encodes CASRRGQGGSPLHF.

This chain links TRBV10-1 with TRBJ1-4, with TRBD1 as a possible D gene (5 bases). V shed 3 bases and J shed 8 bases, with 13 bases lying between them. The CDR3 runs to 14 residues. Looked up from germline, CDR1 is WNHNN and CDR2 is SYGVQD (reference sequence). CDR3 sequence (DNA): TGCGCCAGCAGTGAATCGGGGACTGCGGAAAAACTGTTTTTT. This codes for CASSESGTAEKLFF.